This T cell receptor beta chain was recovered during a study of neurological immune-mediated disorders. Trimming removed 3 bases from V and 1 base from J, with 5 bases in between. CDR3 length: 12 residues. Germline values: CDR1 SGHRS, CDR2 YFSETQ. This clonotype has at least ten counts. The sorted libraries were made from approximately 1 million CD4+ or CD8+ T cells. The team produced cDNA through 5'RACE using 10-nucleotide random UMIs. TCRdb reanalysed the 5' RACE reads using MiXCR and keeps one entry per CDR3 protein. Counted here are approximately 18,000 distinct CDR3 sequences, around 3.4% occurring once; the ten biggest clones make up around 20%.

The source is a woman aged 35 to 49 in good health. This sequence joins TRBV5-1 and TRBJ2-7; D gene ambiguous. Sequencing used CD8+ T cells from blood. CDR3 DNA sequence: TGCGCCAGCAGCTCCCCTTCCTACGAGCAGTACTTC. Residues: CASSSPSYEQYF.